A single sample is the source of the 12 T cell receptor beta chains below, sequenced in a study of blood T cell repertoires in COVID-19 (dated by TCRdb to the early 2020s). Libraries were made using the immunoSEQ multiplex PCR assay. TCRdb mirrors the immuneACCESS table, restricted to in-frame sequences. Some clones are absent from its copies; in checked studies, under half trace to an unresolved V gene, and the reason for the others is unknown. The sample table records 65,000 or so clones; roughly 84% of these occur just once. The biggest ten clones account for about a tenth of the sample. The source material was peripheral blood. The receptors come from a man aged 25-45 years with COVID-19, enrolled during active disease.

The chain uses TRBV10-3 and TRBJ1-6, with 8 positions matching TRBD1. CDR1 and CDR2 (germline): ENHRY, SYGVKD. This CDR3 region has 13 residues. J was trimmed by 5 bases and V by 9 bases; bases with no gene match: 3. Here the CDR3 reads CAMKDRDNSPLHF. The CDR3 region has the DNA TGTGCCATGAAGGACAGGGATAATTCACCCCTCCACTTT.

The V and J genes are TRBV30 and TRBJ1-5, with unresolved D. Germline-derived CDR1 and CDR2 are GTSNPN and SVGIG (reference sequence). The CDR3 totals 12 residues. Trimming left V 3 bases short and J 7 bases short, with 10 bases between. Here the CDR3 reads CAWSGGGQPQHF. CDR3 DNA: TGTGCCTGGAGCGGCGGCGGGCAGCCCCAGCATTTT.

Regarding this clone: This sample also contains other DNA sequences that code for the same CDR3. The J gene is TRBJ2-3, the V gene TRBV6-2 or TRBV6-3; 10 nucleotides line up with TRBD2. The CDR3 contains 15 residues. Germline loops: CDR1 MNHEY, CDR2 SVGEGT. The J segment lost 0 bases and the V segment lost 4 bases, leaving 1 base of the junction unmatched. Written as DNA, the CDR3 is TGTGCCAGCAGTTTGACTAGCGGGAGCACAGATACGCAGTATTTT. It specifies CASSLTSGSTDTQYF.

In DNA, the CDR3 is TGTGCCAGCAGCTTGGGGGGGCTGCAAGAGACCCAGTACTTC. Its translation: CASSLGGLQETQYF. This chain connects TRBV5-8 to TRBJ2-5; tentatively, D is TRBD1 (6 bases). The CDR3 is 14 amino acids. CDR1 is SGHTS, CDR2 YDEGEE, per germline. Trimming removed 0 bases from V and 2 bases from J, with 8 bases in between.

This sequence joins TRBV30 and TRBJ1-2, with D unclear. V shed 1 base and J shed 4 bases, with 13 bases lying between them. Germline V gene lookup returns CDR1 GTSNPN and CDR2 SVGIG (reference sequence). The CDR3 loop spans 14 amino acids. The DNA of the CDR3 is TGTGCCTGGAGTGGCCTTGGGAGGGCCTATGGCTACACCTTC. This gives the protein CAWSGLGRAYGYTF.

V and J are TRBV27 and TRBJ1-2; 10 bases agree with TRBD1. Germline CDR1 MNHEY, CDR2 SMNVEV (reference sequence). The CDR3 contains 15 residues. The J segment lost 5 bases and the V segment lost 8 bases, leaving 11 bases of the junction unmatched. The CDR3 sequence: CASGKGQGGRYGYTF. The CDR3 coding sequence is TGTGCCAGCGGCAAAGGACAGGGGGGCCGATATGGCTACACCTTC.

The rearrangement joins TRBV30 to TRBJ1-6, with 9 bases identical to TRBD1. Unmatched junction bases numbered 8, after V lost 8 bases and J lost 6 bases. CDR1 is GTSNPN and CDR2 is SVGIG in the germline V gene (reference sequence). The CDR3 has 14 amino acids. The CDR3 loop reads CAIRTGDGNSPLHF. In DNA form, the CDR3 reads TGTGCCATAAGGACAGGGGACGGTAATTCACCCCTCCACTTT.

This clone was found a few times. This chain joins TRBV29-1 and TRBJ2-3; no clear D. Trimming left V 4 bases short and J 4 bases short, with 6 bases between. From germline, CDR1 is SQVTM and CDR2 ANQGSEA. The CDR3 covers 11 residues. CDR3 sequence: CSVGGPDTQYF. CDR3 bases: TGCAGCGTTGGTGGCCCAGATACGCAGTATTTT.

The chain is built from TRBV28 and TRBJ1-3; no reliable D call. The length of the CDR3 is 15 residues. CDR1 and CDR2 from the germline V gene are MDHEN and SYDVKM. Trimming pared 3 bases from V and 0 bases from J, leaving 9 bases between. The CDR3 DNA reads as TGTGCCAGCAGTTTCTTCCTCGGCTCTGGAAACACCATATATTTT. Amino acid sequence: CASSFFLGSGNTIYF. Variable domain in full (rest from reference TRBV28 and TRBJ1-3): DVKVTQSSRYLVKRTGEKVFLECVQDMDHENMFWYRQDPGLGLRLIYFSYDVKMKEKGDIPEGYSVSREKKERFSLILESASTNQTSMYLCASSFFLGSGNTIYFGEGSWLTVV.

The chain has TRBV30 and TRBJ1-4, with D perhaps matching TRBD1 (6 bases). Germline lookup yields CDR1 GTSNPN and CDR2 SVGIG (reference sequence). The CDR3 contains 15 residues. Trimming left V 4 bases short and J 6 bases short, with 18 bases between. The CDR3 nucleotides read TGTGCCTGGATCAGTCGACAGGCTTCCGATGAAAAACTGTTTTTT. Translating gives CAWISRQASDEKLFF.

This clone was seen a single time. This chain uses TRBV19 with TRBJ2-7; 7 bases map to TRBD1. Germline CDR1 reads LNHDA; CDR2 reads SQIVND (reference sequence). V lost 1 base to trimming and J lost 3 bases; unmatched junction nucleotides: 3. The CDR3 is made up of 14 amino acids. The CDR3 loop is CASSIGQGNYEQYF. In DNA form, the CDR3 reads TGTGCCAGTAGTATAGGACAGGGTAACTACGAGCAGTACTTC.

V gene TRBV5-1 combines with J gene TRBJ2-5, with 8 nucleotides matching TRBD2. Trimming took 1 base from V and 1 from J; bases not matched to a gene: 3. The CDR3 length is 15 residues. In germline, CDR1 is SGHRS, CDR2 YFSETQ. CDR3 in DNA: TGCGCCAGCAGCTTGACTAGCGGCCGCCAAGAGACCCAGTACTTC. Protein sequence: CASSLTSGRQETQYF.